This T cell receptor (beta chain) was sequenced for a study of OX40 agonist ivuxolimab in advanced cancers. Notes on the research overall: Ivuxolimab was a fully human IgG2 agonistic monoclonal antibody targeting the costimulatory receptor OX40 (CD134). In the dose-escalation cohort, around four fifths of patients were male, and the mean age was 60 years with a range of roughly 23 to 79. The monotherapy dose-escalation portion (N of about 50 patients) of the phase I ivuxolimab trial is reported in the paper. Intravenous ivuxolimab was administered to patients every 2 weeks at six dose levels: 0.01, 0.1, 0.3, 1.5, 3 and 10 mg/kg. Prior anti-PD-1, anti-PD-L1 or anti-CTLA-4 therapy was permitted, and checkpoint inhibitors had been received by about 36% of dose-escalation patients. The purpose of peripheral TCRbeta sequencing was to test whether ivuxolimab changed TCR sequence diversity and led to clonal T-cell expansion. Of the approximately 50 dose-escalation patients, hepatocellular carcinoma was present in 19, melanoma in roughly 15, renal cell carcinoma in 9 and head and neck cancer in 9. Three dose-escalation patients achieved partial responses, one with hepatocellular carcinoma and two with cutaneous melanoma.

Beyond this particular receptor, the publication reports: Which antigens the clonally expanded peripheral T cells were specific for was not determined. Partial responders in the 0.1-3.0 mg/kg groups had among the lowest normalized peripheral clonal expansion, especially among CD8+ T cells. At doses of 0.1 to 3.0 mg/kg, clonal expansion of both CD4+ and CD8+ blood T cells was observed from baseline to week 6. Low levels of normalized T-cell clonal expansion were also seen in some patients who did not respond. After ivuxolimab, CD8+ T cells had more expanded clones than CD4+ T cells on average.

On this clone itself: The clone's antigen remains unknown. Within one base of it there is no much larger clone, and no base qualities were kept.

Genomic DNA was extracted from sorted cells for sequencing of the TCRbeta CDR3 region. The immunoSEQ Assay was used to sequence the TCRbeta CDR3 regions. TCRdb took over this immuneACCESS table, retaining in-frame rearrangements with V and J assigned. Such tables are incomplete; in checked studies, under half of the missing clones stem from an unresolved V gene, and the remainder is unexplained. The sample data list approximately 15,000 clones, and approximately 72% of these were observed just once. About 32% of the sample comes from the top ten. CDR1 and CDR2 are drawn from the germline V gene: SGHAT, FQNNGV. From the cysteine up to the phenylalanine, the CDR3 has a length of 15 residues. The sequence is cut down to CDR3 DNA, 45 bases in frame from base 1. V ends up 4 bases short and J 2 bases short, with an unmatched junction base count of 6. The trial excluded patients who had a history of autoimmune disease or who were on systemic immunosuppression. Peripheral blood for TCR sequencing was drawn from every dose cohort at baseline, at cycle 4 day 1 and at cycle 7 day 1. The samples were taken from a phase I, first-in-human, multicenter, open-label dose-escalation trial of ivuxolimab. Adults with locally advanced or metastatic melanoma, renal cell carcinoma, hepatocellular carcinoma or head and neck squamous cell carcinoma were enrolled in the trial. CD4+ and CD8+ T cells were sorted separately from peripheral blood before TCR sequencing.

This clonotype was sampled from an adult with an advanced solid tumor such as melanoma, head and neck, liver or kidney cancer. The chain is assembled from TRBV11-2 and TRBJ2-5; a stretch of 8 junction bases matches TRBD1. Sequencing used CD4+ or CD8+ T cells sorted from blood, obtained in a trial of the OX40 agonist ivuxolimab. The nucleotide sequence reads as follows: TGTGCCAGCAGCTCAGGGACAGGCAGACAAGAGACCCAGTACTTC. It specifies CASSSGTGRQETQYF.